Each of the 3 T cell receptor beta chains below was sequenced from the same sample in a study of T cells in Graves' hyperthyroidism and ophthalmopathy. RNA transcripts served as the template for amplifying TCR beta CDR3 regions. HTBI primers were used for first-round RT-PCR of the TCR CDR3. TCRdb re-called the multiplex PCR reads through MiXCR, storing one row per CDR3 protein. The top ten clones hold approximately 10% of a sample with about 520,000 distinct CDR3 sequences, around a quarter of them seen once. The sequencing sample was made of blood. The receptor source for this set is a woman aged 30 to 39 with Graves' ophthalmopathy.

This clonotype was seen a few times. The rearrangement uses TRBV5-1 and TRBJ2-7, with D unresolved. Trimming pared 0 bases from V and 5 bases from J, leaving 6 bases between. CDR1 is SGHRS and CDR2 is YFSETQ in the germline V gene. This CDR3 is 12 amino acids long. The CDR3 sequence is CASSLGADEQYF. The CDR3 DNA sequence: TGCGCCAGCAGCTTGGGGGCGGACGAGCAGTACTTC.

At least ten counts were recorded for this clonotype. At one boundary the junction diverges from the germline segment, which might be a read error. This chain links TRBV12-3 or TRBV12-4 with TRBJ2-5; 8 bases are a match to TRBD2. This CDR3 spans 14 amino acids. CDR3 sequence reads: CASSIAGHQEAQYF. The CDR3 coding sequence is TGTGCCAGCAGTATAGCGGGACACCAAGAGGCCCAGTACTTC.

The genes are TRBV18 and TRBJ2-7; 9 positions agree with TRBD2. V gave up 3 bases and J gave up 4 bases; unmatched junction bases: 7. In germline, CDR1 is KGHSH, CDR2 LQKENI. The CDR3 is made up of 15 amino acids. This CDR3 reads CASSPPLTSGYEQYF. In nucleotides, the CDR3 is TGTGCCAGCTCACCGCCACTGACTAGCGGATACGAGCAGTACTTC.